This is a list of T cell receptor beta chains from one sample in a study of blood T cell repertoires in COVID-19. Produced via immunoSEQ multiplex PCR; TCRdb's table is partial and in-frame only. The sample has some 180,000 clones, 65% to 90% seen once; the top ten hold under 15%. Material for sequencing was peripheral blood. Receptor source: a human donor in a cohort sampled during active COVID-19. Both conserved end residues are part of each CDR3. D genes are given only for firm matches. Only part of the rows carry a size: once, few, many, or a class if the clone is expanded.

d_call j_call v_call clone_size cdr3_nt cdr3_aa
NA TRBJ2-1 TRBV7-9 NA TGTGCCAGCAGCTCCCTAAATGAGCAGTTCTTC CASSSLNEQFF
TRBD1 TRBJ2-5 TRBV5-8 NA TGTGCCAGCAGCTCCGGACAGGGGAAGGAGACCCAGTACTTC CASSSGQGKETQYF
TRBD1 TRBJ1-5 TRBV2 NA TGTGCCAGCAGTGAAACTCCGGACAGGAACAATCAGCCCCAGCATTTT CASSETPDRNNQPQHF
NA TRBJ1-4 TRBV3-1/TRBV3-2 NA TGTGCCAGCAGCCAAACTGACACATTCCTGCAAAAACTGTTTTTT CASSQTDTFLQKLFF
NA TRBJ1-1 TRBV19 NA TGTGCCAGTAGTATATCGAGCATTATCGGGGGCACTGAAGCTTTCTTT CASSISSIIGGTEAFF
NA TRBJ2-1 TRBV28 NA TGTGCCAGCAGCCAAACCCCCAGCTCCTACAATGAGCAGTTCTTC CASSQTPSSYNEQFF
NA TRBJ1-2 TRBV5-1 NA TGCGCCAGCAGCTTGCAGGCATCTAACTATGGCTACACCTTC CASSLQASNYGYTF
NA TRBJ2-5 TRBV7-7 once TGTGCTAGCAGCCCGGGGAGCTGGCAGGAGACCCAGTACTTC CASSPGSWQETQYF
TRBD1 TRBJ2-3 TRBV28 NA TGTGCCAGCAGTCTAAGTGGGACAGGGTTTTTCGGCACGCAGTATTTT CASSLSGTGFFGTQYF
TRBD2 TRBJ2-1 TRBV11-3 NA TGTGCCAGCAGCCCCACCTTTCTAGCGGGAGCCTCCTACAATGAGCAGTTCTTC CASSPTFLAGASYNEQFF
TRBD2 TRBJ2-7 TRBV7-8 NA TGTGCCAGCAGCTTAGTTGGGGCTAGCGGAACCTACGAGCAGTACTTC CASSLVGASGTYEQYF
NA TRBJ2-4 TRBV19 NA TGTGCCAGTAGTGTCTCCCCCCTAGCCAAACCCACCCCTCAGTACTTC CASSVSPLAKPTPQYF
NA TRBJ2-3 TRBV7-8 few TGTGCCAGCAGCTTAGGAGCGGCTATCACAGATACGCAGTATTTT CASSLGAAITDTQYF
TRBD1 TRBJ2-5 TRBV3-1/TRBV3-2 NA TGTGCCAGCAGCCAAGGAGGCGGTCAGGGGGCATGGGAGACCCAGTACTTC CASSQGGGQGAWETQYF
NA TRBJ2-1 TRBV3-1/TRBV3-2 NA TGTGCCAGCAGCCAAGCAGTCTCCTACAATGAGCAGTTCTTC CASSQAVSYNEQFF
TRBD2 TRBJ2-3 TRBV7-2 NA TGTGCCAGCAGGGGGGGTAGCGGGAGGCGCACGCAGTATTTT CASRGGSGRRTQYF
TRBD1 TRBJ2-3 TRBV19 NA TGTGCCAGTAGTCTAAGGACAGGGGGCACAGATACGCAGTATTTT CASSLRTGGTDTQYF
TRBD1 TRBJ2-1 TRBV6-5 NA TGTGCCAGCCAACCGGGACAGGGCTCCTACAATGAGCAGTTCTTC CASQPGQGSYNEQFF
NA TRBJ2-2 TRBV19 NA TGTGCCAGTAGGTCGATCGGGGAGAGGAACACCGGGGAGCTGTTTTTT CASRSIGERNTGELFF
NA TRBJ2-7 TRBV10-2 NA TGCGCCAGCAGGATGAACAGGGATGTCTACGAGCAGTACTTC CASRMNRDVYEQYF
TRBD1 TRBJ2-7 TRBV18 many TGTGCCAGCTCACTCTGGGACAGCTCCTACGAGCAGTACTTC CASSLWDSSYEQYF
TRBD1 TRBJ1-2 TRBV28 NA TGTGCCAGCAGCCGAGGGACAGTAGGTGGCTACACCTTC CASSRGTVGGYTF
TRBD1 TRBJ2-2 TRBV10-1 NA TGCGCCAGCAGTGAGTCGAGGAGGACAGGGAACACCGGGGAGCTGTTTTTT CASSESRRTGNTGELFF
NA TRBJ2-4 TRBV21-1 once TGTGCCAGCAGCAAAGCCCCCAGGGCAAACGGCGATGCCAAAAACATTCAGTACTTC CASSKAPRANGDAKNIQYF
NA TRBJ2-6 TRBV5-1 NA TGCGCCAGCAGCTTGGTAGTGACTGGGGCCAACGTCCTGACTTTC CASSLVVTGANVLTF
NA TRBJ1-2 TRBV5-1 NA TGCGCCAGCAGAAGTGGTACAGGTGCCTATGGCTACACCTTC CASRSGTGAYGYTF
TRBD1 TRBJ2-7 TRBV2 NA TGTGCCAGCAGAGTAGGACAGGGCAGACCCTACGAGCAGTACTTC CASRVGQGRPYEQYF
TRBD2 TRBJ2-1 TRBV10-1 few TGCGCCAGCAGTGAGGGGAGCGGGAGCCTCTCCTACAATGAGCAGTTCTTC CASSEGSGSLSYNEQFF
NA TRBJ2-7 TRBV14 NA TGTGCCAGCAGCCAAGTTTCTAGTCGGGGCGAGCAGTACTTC CASSQVSSRGEQYF
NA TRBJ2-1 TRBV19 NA TGTGCCAGTAGTCCGGACTTAAATGAGCAGTTCTTC CASSPDLNEQFF
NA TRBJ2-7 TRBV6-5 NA TGTGCCAGCAGTTACTCGACCGAGACGAGGCTCGAGCAGTACTTC CASSYSTETRLEQYF
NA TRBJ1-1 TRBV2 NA TGTGCCAGCAATCCCGGGGAGCCCGCTGAAGCTTTCTTT CASNPGEPAEAFF
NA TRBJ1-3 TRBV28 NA TGTGCCAGCAGCGGAATTGGACACGATGGAAACACCATATATTTT CASSGIGHDGNTIYF
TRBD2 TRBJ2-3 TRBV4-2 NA TGTGCCAGCAGCCAAGACGCCAGCGGGGGGGTCGATACGCAGTATTTT CASSQDASGGVDTQYF
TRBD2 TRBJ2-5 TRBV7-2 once TGTGCCAGCAGCTTCGGTGGGAGGGCCCAAGAGACCCAGTACTTC CASSFGGRAQETQYF
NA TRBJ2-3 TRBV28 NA TGTGCCAGCCGGGGGGCGGGAGAGCCAGATACGCAGTATTTT CASRGAGEPDTQYF
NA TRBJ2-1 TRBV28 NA TGTGCCAGCAGTTTAGCGCCGAATGAGCAGTTCTTC CASSLAPNEQFF
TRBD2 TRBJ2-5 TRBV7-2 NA TGTGCCAGCAGCTTGACTAGCGGGCCACAAGAGACCCAGTACTTC CASSLTSGPQETQYF
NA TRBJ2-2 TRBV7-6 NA TGTGCCAGCAGCCCCCAACAGGGCAGCACCGGGGAGCTGTTTTTT CASSPQQGSTGELFF
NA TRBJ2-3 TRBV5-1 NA TGCGCCAGCAGCTTGGCCGAGCGGACCACAGATACGCAGTATTTT CASSLAERTTDTQYF
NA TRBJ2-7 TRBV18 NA TGTGCCAGCTCACTAGAGAACAGGGATTTCTACGAGCAGTACTTC CASSLENRDFYEQYF
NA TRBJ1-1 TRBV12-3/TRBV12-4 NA TGTGCCAGCAGTTTAAACTCGAACACTGAAGCTTTCTTT CASSLNSNTEAFF
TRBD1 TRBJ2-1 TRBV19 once TGTGCCAGTAGTACCGACAGGGGGCAATACAATGAGCAGTTCTTC CASSTDRGQYNEQFF
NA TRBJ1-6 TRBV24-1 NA TGTGCCACCAAAACCGGTCGGTATAATTCACCCCTCCACTTT CATKTGRYNSPLHF